This T cell receptor beta chain was documented in a study of cytomegalovirus exposure and HLA in healthy donors. Regarding the study as a whole: Researchers catalogued 164 TCR beta chains as cytomegalovirus-associated.

A note on this clone: The antigen remains undetermined.

Samples came from healthy bone marrow donors. Likely unrecorded immune exposures existed in these nominally healthy donors. Both 60 Vbeta primers and 13 Jbeta primers went into the PCR. The authors' processing: Unique TCR beta chains numbered about 72 million in a later analysis, with roughly 9.9 million shared. Clones were read by immunoSEQ multiplex PCR, and TCRdb kept only the in-frame ones, dropping some. D and trimming come from the DNA, and the V and J calls and clone size come from that table. The sample lists 120,000 to 150,000 clones, about 73% seen once, with 3% in the top ten. This CDR3 comprises 15 residues. V dropped 10 bases and J dropped 3 bases, with 18 bases sitting between them. The germline V gene encodes CDR1 SGHTA and CDR2 FQGNSA.

Sequencing was carried out using PBMCs. The source is a man aged 35-49 years in good health and CMV-seropositive. The rearrangement uses TRBV7-2 and TRBJ2-2; a weak D match, TRBD1 (5 bases). The CDR3 nucleotides are TGTGCCATCCCAGGGCAGGGTCAATACACCGGGGAGCTGTTTTTT. It is translated as CAIPGQGQYTGELFF.